The 25 T cell receptor beta chains in this list originate from one sample, sequenced in a study of cytomegalovirus exposure and HLA in healthy donors. Amplification used 60 Vbeta primers and 13 Jbeta primers. Profiled with immunoSEQ multiplex PCR; TCRdb holds only in-frame clones, not every one. The data contain 100,000 to 150,000 clones, less than 80% of them singletons. The specimen was PBMCs. All receptors derive from a man in his fifties in good health and CMV-seronegative.

The J gene is TRBJ2-3, the V gene TRBV19, with 7 positions matching TRBD1. CDR1 is LNHDA and CDR2 is SQIVND in the germline V gene (reference sequence). Trimming took 5 bases from V and 0 from J; bases not matched to a gene: 8. The CDR3 loop spans 16 amino acids. The chain's CDR3 is CASSPTGAESTDTQYF. The CDR3 DNA follows: TGTGCCAGTAGTCCAACAGGGGCCGAGAGCACAGATACGCAGTATTTT.

This sequence joins TRBV7-6 and TRBJ2-1, with D perhaps matching TRBD1 (7 bases). The CDR3 loop spans 15 amino acids. CDR1 and CDR2 from the germline V gene are SGHVS and FNYEAQ. Trimming left V 2 bases short and J 6 bases short, with 14 bases between. The CDR3 nucleotides are TGTGCCAGCAGCTTATCGGGCCAGGGGGGCAATGAGCAGTTCTTC. Its translation is CASSLSGQGGNEQFF.

The V call is TRBV19, the J call TRBJ2-3; TRBD2 aligns across 9 bases. V shed 5 bases and J 2 bases; nucleotides not matched to a gene: 11. The CDR3 is 17 residues long. Looked up from germline, CDR1 is LNHDA and CDR2 is SQIVND (reference sequence). The CDR3: CASSPRPTSGFTDTQYF. The CDR3 DNA reads as TGTGCCAGTAGTCCCCGACCGACTAGCGGTTTCACAGATACGCAGTATTTT.

On this clone: The limits of the CDR3 on the DNA are not certain, so only TCRdb's listed CDR3 is given. The chain has TRBV21-1 and TRBJ1-1; TRBD1 reflects the table's D call only, with no check against the DNA. TRBV21-1 is annotated as a pseudogene. The CDR3 region is 21 residues in length, termini included. CDR3 region: CASSKDWGTGATSPRNTEAFF.

The V gene is TRBV5-1, the J gene TRBJ2-1; tentative D call: TRBD1 (6 bases). The V end was cut by 6 bases, the J end by 2 bases, with 12 bases between. The CDR3 has 14 residues. Looked up from germline, CDR1 is SGHRS and CDR2 is YFSETQ. DNA of the CDR3: TGCGCCAGCACCAGGACAGTGCCCTACAATGAGCAGTTCTTC. As protein: CASTRTVPYNEQFF.

The gene calls are TRBV19 and TRBJ1-1; possibly TRBD1 for D (5 bases). With 9 bases removed from V and 1 base from J, the gap between germline ends came to 15 bases. This CDR3 has 14 amino acids. Germline loops: CDR1 LNHDA, CDR2 SQIVND (reference sequence). The CDR3 protein is CASRAVWANTEAFF. The CDR3 DNA reads as TGTGCCAGCAGGGCGGTTTGGGCGAACACTGAAGCTTTCTTT.

As for this clone: At the DNA level, this CDR3 is encoded by other sequences in the same sample as well. The chain uses TRBV11-2 and TRBJ2-5; 10 nucleotides agree with TRBD1. The V gene's germline CDR1 is SGHAT and CDR2 FQNNGV. The V and J ends lost 4 bases and 5 bases, in that order; junction bases with no gene match: 7. The CDR3 has 15 residues. The CDR3 DNA follows: TGTGCCAGCAGCTCTACCGGGACAGGGGAGGAGACCCAGTACTTC. Translated, it gives CASSSTGTGEETQYF.

V gene TRBV9 combines with J gene TRBJ2-3, with D uncertain. The germline V and J ends were trimmed by 4 bases and 4 bases, with 10 bases remaining between them. CDR1 and CDR2 from the germline V gene are SGDLS and YYNGEE. The CDR3 runs 13 residues. The CDR3 nucleotides read TGTGCCAGCAGCCCCGAGGTCCCAGATACGCAGTATTTT. It yields the protein CASSPEVPDTQYF.

The chain joins TRBV4-2 to TRBJ1-5; D possibly corresponds to TRBD1 (5 bases). V was cut by 4 bases and J by 1 base, with 11 bases left in between. This CDR3 is built from 15 residues. CDR1 is LGHNA, CDR2 YNFKEQ, per germline. Here the CDR3 reads CASSPTGGSNQPQHF. In nucleotides, the CDR3 is TGTGCCAGCAGCCCCACCGGGGGGAGCAATCAGCCCCAGCATTTT.

V gene TRBV7-6 combines with J gene TRBJ2-1; 7 bases are a match to TRBD2. The CDR3 runs to 15 residues. V lost 1 base, J lost 3 bases, and 3 bases stayed unmatched. CDR1 is SGHVS and CDR2 is FNYEAQ in the germline V gene. The DNA for the CDR3 is TGTGCCAGCAGCTTAGGGGTAGCGGGCTACAATGAGCAGTTCTTC. Translated: CASSLGVAGYNEQFF. Full variable domain (outside the CDR3, taken from reference TRBV7-6 and TRBJ2-1): GAGVSQSPRYKVTKRGQDVALRCDPISGHVSLYWYRQALGQGPEFLTYFNYEAQQDKSGLPNDRFSAERPEGSISTLTIQRTEQRDSAMYRCASSLGVAGYNEQFFGPGTRLTVL.

This clone occurred a few times. The V call is TRBV19, the J call TRBJ1-6; 7 nucleotides line up with TRBD1. V was pared by 4 bases and J by 6 bases, with 9 bases of the junction left unmatched. Germline assignment: CDR1 LNHDA and CDR2 SQIVND (reference sequence). This CDR3 is 16 amino acids long. The CDR3 DNA follows: TGTGCCAGTAGTACACAAGGACAGGCTTTTAATTCACCCCTCCACTTT. Its protein product is CASSTQGQAFNSPLHF.

CDR3 bases: TGCGCCAGCAGCCAAGATCCCGACAGGTCGCTTCGAGGCTACACCTTC. Its protein product is CASSQDPDRSLRGYTF. The rearrangement joins TRBV4-3 to TRBJ1-2; TRBD1 might be the D (6 bases). Looked up from germline, CDR1 is LGHNA and CDR2 is YSLEER. V dropped 0 bases and J dropped 8 bases, with 19 bases sitting between them. There are 16 residues in the CDR3.

The chain recombines TRBV4-3 with TRBJ2-7; 9 bases map to TRBD1. Germline lookup yields CDR1 LGHNA and CDR2 YSLEER. The CDR3 runs 20 residues. V lost 3 bases and J lost 6; bases outside the gene matches: 24. In DNA form, the CDR3 reads TGCGCCAGCAGCCAGGAACCCTTAGTCCGATCGGGGACAGGGATCGGCGAGCAGTACTTC. Protein: CASSQEPLVRSGTGIGEQYF.

The rearrangement joins TRBV6-5 to TRBJ2-3; 7 bases match TRBD2. The CDR3 is 14 residues long. Germline V gene lookup returns CDR1 MNHEY and CDR2 SVGAGI. V dropped 5 bases and J dropped 6; count of bases not matched to a gene: 8. CDR3 loop: CASSPPGGVDTQYF. The CDR3 DNA reads as TGTGCCAGCAGTCCTCCTGGGGGGGTGGATACGCAGTATTTT.

This chain joins TRBV5-6 and TRBJ2-5, with 7 nucleotides matching TRBD2. The CDR3 totals 14 residues. Looked up from germline, CDR1 is SGHDT and CDR2 is YYEEEE. V shed 0 bases and J 5 bases; nucleotides not matched to a gene: 4. As DNA, the CDR3 is TGTGCCAGCAGCTTGGTTGTGGGAGGGGAGACCCAGTACTTC. Its protein is CASSLVVGGETQYF.

The chain is built from TRBV7-9 and TRBJ2-7, with 8 bases fitting TRBD1. Germline CDR1 SEHNR, CDR2 FQNEAQ (reference sequence). This CDR3 comprises 15 residues. Unmatched junction bases numbered 10, after V lost 3 bases and J lost 6 bases. CDR3 region: CASSLTFRGQGEQYF. The CDR3, as DNA: TGTGCCAGCAGCTTGACCTTCAGGGGGCAGGGCGAGCAGTACTTC.

The CDR3 region has the DNA TGTGCCAGCAGACAGGGCAGCCAGCCCCAGCATTTT. It specifies CASRQGSQPQHF. The chain combines TRBV5-8 with TRBJ1-5; D might be TRBD1 (6 bases). V dropped 5 bases and J dropped 7 bases, with 10 bases sitting between them. CDR3 length: 12 residues. Germline lookup yields CDR1 SGHTS and CDR2 YDEGEE.

The chain links TRBV5-1 to TRBJ1-1, with 8 bases that match TRBD1. The CDR3 covers 14 residues. The ends lost 4 bases at V and 1 base at J; junction bases unmatched: 3. Germline CDR1 SGHRS, CDR2 YFSETQ. The CDR3 loop is CASSRTGTNTEAFF. CDR3 nucleotides: TGCGCCAGCAGCAGGACAGGGACGAACACTGAAGCTTTCTTT.

The chain combines TRBV5-1 with TRBJ1-1; 7 bases are shared with TRBD1. The CDR3 runs to 15 residues. Germline V gene sequence: CDR1 SGHRS, CDR2 YFSETQ. V trimming: 4 bases; J trimming: 3 bases; junction bases outside the gene matches: 9. The CDR3 DNA reads TGCGCCAGCAGCGCTCGACAGGGTATGGACACTGAAGCTTTCTTT. This codes for CASSARQGMDTEAFF.

CDR3 bases: TGCGCCAGCAGGGTTGGTACAGGGCCAACTGAAGCTTTCTTT. Translated, it gives CASRVGTGPTEAFF. The V and J genes are TRBV5-1 and TRBJ1-1; possibly TRBD1 for D (6 bases). Germline V CDR1 and CDR2: SGHRS, YFSETQ. CDR3 length equals 14 residues. Trimming took 5 bases from V and 5 from J, leaving 16 bases between them.

The chain employs TRBV1 and TRBJ2-1; TRBD1 is taken as the D call from the table, unchecked against the DNA. TRBV1 is listed as a pseudogene. This CDR3 is built from 14 residues. CDR3 bases: TGCACCAGCAGCCCAGGGGGCCCCTACAATGAGCAGTTCTTC. It yields the protein CTSSPGGPYNEQFF.

The chain recombines TRBV4-3 with TRBJ2-2, with 9 bases lining up with TRBD2. The CDR3 has 20 amino acids. V was pared by 2 bases and J by 4 bases, with 17 bases of the junction left unmatched. CDR1 is LGHNA and CDR2 is YSLEER in the germline V gene. CDR3 bases: TGCGCCAGCAGCCAATCGATAAGCGCAGCGGGGGGCGGGAGCACCGGGGAGCTGTTTTTT. Translated, it gives CASSQSISAAGGGSTGELFF.

The CDR3 sequence: CASSPAPPAGMYEQYF. The CDR3 nucleotides read TGTGCCAGCAGTCCGGCCCCTCCAGCGGGAATGTACGAGCAGTACTTC. The chain uses TRBV6-4 and TRBJ2-7; 7 bases are a match to TRBD2. V shed 5 bases and J 4 bases; nucleotides not matched to a gene: 14. The germline gives CDR1 MRHNA, CDR2 SNTAGT. This CDR3 spans 16 amino acids.

This rearrangement joins TRBV5-6 to TRBJ1-4, with D maybe TRBD1 (5 bases). CDR1 and CDR2 from the germline V gene are SGHDT and YYEEEE. V lost 4 bases and J 7 bases, leaving 11 bases between the germline ends. CDR3 size: 13 residues. The CDR3 is CASSLRQGEKLFF. CDR3 coding DNA: TGTGCCAGCAGCCTTAGGCAGGGTGAAAAACTGTTTTTT.

The chain's CDR3 is CASSIDSRATEAFF. For the CDR3, the DNA is TGTGCCAGTAGTATAGATAGCAGGGCCACTGAAGCTTTCTTT. V gene TRBV19 combines with J gene TRBJ1-1, with D maybe TRBD1 (5 bases). Trimming shortened V by 0 bases and J by 4 bases, and 9 bases separated the two germline ends. The CDR3 contains 14 residues. In germline, CDR1 is LNHDA, CDR2 SQIVND (reference sequence).